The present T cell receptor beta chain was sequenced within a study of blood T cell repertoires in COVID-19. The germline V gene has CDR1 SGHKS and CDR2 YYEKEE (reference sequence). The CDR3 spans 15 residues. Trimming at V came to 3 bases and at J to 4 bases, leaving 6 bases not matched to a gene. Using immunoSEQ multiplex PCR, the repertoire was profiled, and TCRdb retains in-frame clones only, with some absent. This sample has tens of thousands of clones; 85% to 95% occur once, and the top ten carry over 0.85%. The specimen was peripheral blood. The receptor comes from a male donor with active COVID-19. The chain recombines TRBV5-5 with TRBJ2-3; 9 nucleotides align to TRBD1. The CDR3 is CASSWGQGLADTQYF. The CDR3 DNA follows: TGTGCCAGCAGCTGGGGACAGGGTTTAGCAGATACGCAGTATTTT.